These T cell receptor beta chains were read from a single sample in a study of technical replicates of blood from several donors. The data were produced by immunoSEQ multiplex PCR, yet TCRdb's version contains in-frame clones alone and is incomplete. The sample has about 79,000 clones, roughly 94% seen once. Sequenced: T cells isolated from PBMCs. The receptors originated from a human donor in good health. CDR3s include the opening cysteine and the closing phenylalanine or tryptophan. Each record gives: clone size, V gene, J gene, D gene, CDR3 protein, CDR3 DNA. A D gene is named only where the DNA matches it firmly. Size is omitted from some rows. Given values are once, few, many or a class for expanded clones.

-,TRBV5-1,TRBJ2-5,-,CASSSPRGETQYF,TGCGCCAGCAGCTCACCTCGCGGGGAGACCCAGTACTTC
-,TRBV14,TRBJ2-2,TRBD1,CASSLGTGGTSGELFF,TGTGCCAGCAGCCTCGGGACAGGGGGCACGAGCGGGGAGCTGTTTTTT
-,TRBV27,TRBJ2-2,TRBD2,CASSLLSGRASNRRGTGELFF,TGTGCCAGCAGTTTACTTAGCGGGAGGGCCTCGAATCGGAGGGGCACCGGGGAGCTGTTTTTT
-,TRBV29-1,TRBJ2-1,TRBD2,CSVVPGLAYYNEQFF,TGCAGCGTTGTTCCGGGACTAGCCTACTACAATGAGCAGTTCTTC
once,TRBV7-6,TRBJ1-1,-,CASSLTAASTEAFF,TGTGCCAGCAGCTTAACTGCGGCGAGCACTGAAGCTTTCTTT
-,TRBV27,TRBJ1-2,TRBD1,CASSEDRVYGYTF,TGTGCCAGCAGTGAGGACAGGGTTTATGGCTACACCTTC
-,TRBV2,TRBJ1-3,TRBD1,CANSPGQGSGNTIYF,TGTGCCAATTCCCCGGGACAGGGTTCTGGAAACACCATATATTTT
once,TRBV6-5,TRBJ2-7,-,CASSYRGLTYEQYF,TGTGCCAGCAGTTACAGGGGACTCACCTACGAGCAGTACTTC
-,TRBV4-2,TRBJ2-3,TRBD2,CASSQASGSTDTQYF,TGTGCCAGCAGCCAAGCTAGCGGTAGCACAGATACGCAGTATTTT
-,TRBV7-6,TRBJ2-7,-,CASSLTSQPGYEQYF,TGTGCCAGCAGCTTAACGAGCCAACCCGGCTACGAGCAGTACTTC
-,TRBV29-1,TRBJ2-5,TRBD2,CSVPPTSGEETQYF,TGCAGCGTCCCCCCGACTAGCGGGGAAGAGACCCAGTACTTC
-,TRBV2,TRBJ2-1,TRBD2,CASRMGLANEQFF,TGTGCCAGCAGGATGGGACTAGCCAATGAGCAGTTCTTC
-,TRBV6-6,TRBJ1-4,-,CASSYGGFNEKLFF,TGTGCCAGCAGTTACGGGGGGTTTAATGAAAAACTGTTTTTT
-,TRBV19,TRBJ2-1,TRBD2,CASSAPREVLYNEQFF,TGTGCCAGTAGTGCCCCTCGGGAGGTGTTATACAATGAGCAGTTCTTC
-,TRBV6-5,TRBJ2-7,TRBD1,CASSYSGQGDEQYF,TGTGCCAGCAGTTACTCGGGACAGGGTGACGAGCAGTACTTC
-,TRBV9,TRBJ2-3,TRBD2,CASSVVGGGSTDTQYF,TGTGCCAGCAGCGTGGTGGGCGGGGGGAGCACAGATACGCAGTATTTT
-,TRBV19,TRBJ2-2,TRBD1,CASLRQGATGELFF,TGTGCCAGTCTTAGACAGGGGGCGACCGGGGAGCTGTTTTTT
-,TRBV2,TRBJ2-1,TRBD2,CASSEVGDYPPGTMSNFF,TGTGCCAGCAGTGAAGTCGGGGACTATCCTCCGGGTACAATGAGCAACTTCTTC
-,TRBV29-1,TRBJ2-2,TRBD1,CSVTRDRATNTGELFF,TGCAGCGTCACCCGGGACAGGGCAACGAACACCGGGGAGCTGTTTTTT
-,TRBV2,TRBJ1-6,TRBD1,CASSEQGDRVNSPLHF,TGTGCCAGCAGTGAACAGGGGGACAGGGTTAATTCACCCCTCCACTTT
-,TRBV2,TRBJ2-3,-,CASRLLALNTDTQYF,TGTGCCAGCAGGTTGCTAGCACTTAACACAGATACGCAGTATTTT
-,TRBV7-9,TRBJ1-2,-,CASSLGPQAAYGYTF,TGTGCCAGCAGCTTAGGCCCCCAAGCCGCCTATGGCTACACCTTC
-,TRBV19,TRBJ1-5,TRBD1,CASSRRGGSDGQPQHF,TGTGCCAGTAGTAGGCGAGGGGGCAGTGACGGGCAGCCCCAGCATTTT
-,TRBV6-5,TRBJ1-4,-,CASSYSGGPGEKLFF,TGTGCCAGCAGTTACTCAGGAGGGCCTGGGGAAAAACTGTTTTTT
-,TRBV11-3,TRBJ2-3,-,CASSLSTDTQYF,TGTGCCAGCAGCTTATCAACAGATACGCAGTATTTT
-,TRBV5-1,TRBJ2-7,-,CASSLEGLGRYEQYF,TGCGCCAGCAGCTTGGAGGGACTCGGCCGCTACGAGCAGTACTTC
-,TRBV5-4,TRBJ2-7,TRBD2,CASSRWDYYSYEQYF,TGTGCCAGCAGCCGCTGGGACTACTACTCCTACGAGCAGTACTTC
-,TRBV6-1,TRBJ2-5,-,CASIQNEETQYF,TGTGCCAGCATCCAGAATGAAGAGACCCAGTACTTC
-,TRBV7-9,TRBJ2-7,TRBD2,CASSGTSGSAYEQYF,TGTGCCAGCAGCGGGACTAGCGGGAGTGCCTACGAGCAGTACTTC
-,TRBV2,TRBJ1-5,-,CASKEGGNQPQHF,TGTGCCAGCAAGGAAGGGGGCAATCAGCCCCAGCATTTT
-,TRBV28,TRBJ2-1,TRBD2,CASSLMVVAGVNEQFF,TGTGCCAGCAGTTTAATGGTGGTAGCGGGAGTCAATGAGCAGTTCTTC
-,TRBV11-2,TRBJ2-4,TRBD2,CASSSGLAGSAKNIQYF,TGTGCCAGCAGCAGCGGACTAGCGGGATCAGCCAAAAACATTCAGTACTTC
-,TRBV5-1,TRBJ1-1,-,CASSFTGLGNTEAFF,TGCGCCAGCAGCTTTACAGGGTTGGGAAACACTGAAGCTTTCTTT
-,TRBV28,TRBJ1-1,TRBD1,CASSFPGQGGRTEAFF,TGTGCCAGCAGTTTCCCCGGACAGGGAGGAAGGACTGAAGCTTTCTTT
-,TRBV5-6,TRBJ2-2,TRBD1,CASSFLPQGGLHTGELFF,TGTGCCAGCAGCTTCCTTCCACAGGGGGGATTGCACACCGGGGAGCTGTTTTTT
-,TRBV6-1,TRBJ1-2,-,CASSEGPYGYTF,TGTGCCAGCAGTGAGGGGCCCTATGGCTACACCTTC
-,TRBV30,TRBJ2-2,-,CAWRWGPNTGELFF,TGTGCCTGGAGATGGGGCCCCAACACCGGGGAGCTGTTTTTT
-,TRBV28,TRBJ2-1,-,CASSTKARVLLVSEQFF,TGTGCCAGCAGTACAAAGGCCAGGGTTCTATTAGTAAGTGAGCAGTTCTTC
-,TRBV5-1,TRBJ1-3,TRBD1,CASSRSGTGSGNTIYF,TGCGCCAGCAGCCGCTCCGGGACAGGGTCTGGAAACACCATATATTTT
-,TRBV4-2,TRBJ2-2,-,CASMRLNTGELFF,TGTGCCAGCATGAGACTTAACACCGGGGAGCTGTTTTTT
-,TRBV6-5,TRBJ1-1,-,CASSNGNTEAFF,TGTGCCAGCAGCAACGGGAACACTGAAGCTTTCTTT
-,TRBV7-9,TRBJ1-1,TRBD1,CASSPQTGMNTEAFF,TGTGCCAGCAGCCCGCAGACAGGGATGAACACTGAAGCTTTCTTT
-,TRBV11-2,TRBJ2-3,-,CASSSGGRRTDTQYF,TGTGCCAGCAGCTCCGGGGGACGAAGGACAGATACGCAGTATTTT